This T cell receptor (beta chain) was obtained from a study of blood T cell repertoires in COVID-19. Study-level information: Spain, Italy and the United States supplied samples that represented acute and convalescent COVID-19. PBMCs, B-cell-depleted T cells, or T cells were the source of the cDNA or gDNA that made up the material.

Sequencing used immunoSEQ multiplex PCR; TCRdb keeps in-frame clones, though not all of them. The repertoire consists of 95,000 to 100,000 clones, with 85% occurring once and the leading ten covering approximately 2%. Germline assignment: CDR1 SGHTA and CDR2 FQGNSA. V shed 2 bases and J 3 bases; nucleotides not matched to a gene: 4. The CDR3 sequence is 14 residues long. Sequencing input: peripheral blood. This chain uses TRBV7-2 with TRBJ2-7, with 7 bases aligning to TRBD2. This receptor was taken from a woman aged 70 to 79 with active or convalescent COVID-19. The CDR3 bases are TGTGCCAGCAGCTTAAGCGGGGACTACTACGAGCAGTACTTC. This sequence encodes CASSLSGDYYEQYF.